This T cell receptor beta chain was profiled in a study of blood T cell repertoires in COVID-19. Study at large: The United States, Italy and Spain were the sources of the acute and convalescent COVID-19 samples. PBMCs, B-cell-depleted T cells, or T cells were the source of the cDNA or gDNA that made up the material.

In the authors' workflow: Nucleated cell counts were estimated from reference gene primer amplification. Assay used: immunoSEQ multiplex PCR; TCRdb lists only in-frame clones, some missing. That table furnishes V, J and clone size, whereas the DNA furnished D and trimming. The data show approximately 89,000 clones, 90% to 95% seen once. V lost 0 bases, J lost 5 bases, and 10 bases lay in between. Per germline, CDR1 SEHNR and CDR2 FQNEAQ (reference sequence). There are 14 residues in the CDR3. J is TRBJ2-5 and V is TRBV7-9, with D perhaps matching TRBD1 (5 bases). The receptor was derived from a human donor with active COVID-19. The donor label of this sample is uncertain. Specimen: peripheral blood. CDR3 in amino acids: CASSLAAGWETQYF. The CDR3 DNA sequence: TGTGCCAGCAGCTTAGCTGCAGGGTGGGAGACCCAGTACTTC.